The 20 T cell receptor beta chains in this list originate from one sample, sequenced in a study of T cells in Graves' hyperthyroidism and ophthalmopathy. The source material, RNA transcripts, was used to amplify TCR beta CDR3 regions. Initially, a first-round RT-PCR of the TCR CDR3 employed the HTBI primer set. TCRdb processed the multiplex PCR reads anew with MiXCR; each CDR3 protein has one entry. The repertoire has approximately 330,000 distinct CDR3 sequences, about 13% of them found once; the top ten carry 30% to 40%. The sample taken for sequencing was blood. The receptors here all came from a woman aged 40-49 years with Graves' ophthalmopathy.

This clonotype has just a few counts. The J gene is TRBJ2-5, the V gene TRBV9, with no clear D. There are 15 residues in the CDR3. Trimming stripped 3 bases from V and 5 bases from J, with 17 bases between. The germline V gene encodes CDR1 SGDLS and CDR2 YYNGEE. The CDR3 spells CASSAHSRVGETQYF. For the CDR3, the DNA is TGTGCCAGCAGCGCTCACAGCCGGGTAGGGGAGACCCAGTACTTC.

The gene calls are TRBV10-3 and TRBJ1-5, with a weak D call TRBD1 (6 bases). The CDR3 is made up of 17 amino acids. CDR1 ENHRY and CDR2 SYGVKD come from the germline V gene. The V gene lost 2 bases and the J gene lost 3 bases, with 17 bases spanning the gap. This chain's CDR3 is CAISEPPPTGANQPQHF. The CDR3 nucleotides read TGTGCCATCAGTGAGCCGCCTCCGACAGGAGCCAATCAGCCCCAGCATTTT.

This clonotype showed up many times. The chain combines TRBV7-8 with TRBJ1-5, with unresolved D. Looked up from germline, CDR1 is SGHVS and CDR2 is FQNEAQ. The CDR3 is 15 residues long. V dropped 3 bases and J dropped 0 bases, with 9 bases sitting between them. The CDR3 bases are TGTGCCAGCAGCTTTTCCAGTTATAGCAATCAGCCCCAGCATTTT. Translating gives CASSFSSYSNQPQHF.

This clonotype came up once. This chain joins TRBV7-9 and TRBJ2-1; 12 bases fit TRBD2. The CDR3 runs to 16 residues. Per germline, CDR1 SEHNR and CDR2 FQNEAQ (reference sequence). V trimming: 4 bases; J trimming: 4 bases; junction bases outside the gene matches: 5. The CDR3 coding sequence is TGTGCCAGCAGCTCCGGGACTAGCGGGCAATACAATGAGCAGTTCTTC. Translated: CASSSGTSGQYNEQFF.

This clonotype appeared a single time. A read error may produce the germline difference seen at one junction end. The chain joins TRBV5-8 to TRBJ1-3; D is unresolved. This CDR3 region has 15 residues. The V gene's germline CDR1 is SGHTS and CDR2 YDEGEE. The CDR3 DNA is TGTGCCAGCAGCTTGGTCAAACCTCCTGGCAACACCATATATTTT. This gives the protein CASSLVKPPGNTIYF.

This clonotype was picked up a small number of times. Compared with germline, one end of the junction differs, possibly owing to a read error. The chain is built from TRBV24-1 and TRBJ2-3; 8 bases line up with TRBD1. Germline V CDR1 and CDR2: KGHDR, SFDVKD. The CDR3 sequence is 14 residues long. CDR3 DNA: TGTGCCACCGGTGAAGCCAGGGGGCGCGATACGCAGTATTTT. Its protein is CATGEARGRDTQYF.

This clonotype appeared many times. The V call is TRBV27, the J call TRBJ1-2; D possibly corresponds to TRBD1 (6 bases). V was clipped by 0 bases and J by 1 base, with 9 bases between them. Germline-derived CDR1 and CDR2 are MNHEY and SMNVEV (reference sequence). This CDR3 has 15 amino acids. CDR3 loop: CASSLSTGFNYGYTF. CDR3 in DNA: TGTGCCAGCAGTTTATCCACAGGGTTTAACTATGGCTACACCTTC.

This clonotype was detected many times. The CDR3 nucleotides read TGTGCCAGCAGCGCAGGGACTAGCGGGGGGGGTGAGACCCAGTACTTC. Translation gives CASSAGTSGGGETQYF. The chain is built from TRBV7-2 and TRBJ2-5; 16 bases fit TRBD2. V lost 5 bases, J lost 5 bases, and 5 bases stayed unmatched. The CDR3 extends over 16 amino acids. Germline CDR1 SGHTA, CDR2 FQGNSA.

V usage is TRBV30 and J usage is TRBJ1-1; D call uncertain. The CDR3 consists of 13 residues. Germline values: CDR1 GTSNPN, CDR2 SVGIG (reference sequence). V gave up 2 bases and J gave up 0 bases, with 7 bases separating them. The CDR3 region is CAWSKGLNTEAFF. DNA of the CDR3: TGTGCCTGGAGTAAAGGGTTGAACACTGAAGCTTTCTTT.

A note on this clonotype: Being one base from a much bigger clone, this may be a read error. This sequence joins TRBV5-6 and TRBJ2-7; D not resolved. CDR3 length: 15 amino acids. Germline-derived CDR1 and CDR2 are SGHDT and YYEEEE. The CDR3 protein is CASILSWRINYEQYF. Written as DNA, the CDR3 is TGTGCCAGCATCTTGTCATGGCGAATTAACTACGAGCAGTACTTC.

This clonotype was seen a few times. The genes are TRBV5-1 and TRBJ2-3; TRBD2 might be the D (6 bases). Looked up from germline, CDR1 is SGHRS and CDR2 is YFSETQ. The length of the CDR3 is 16 residues. Between the trimmed V and J ends, which lost 4 bases and 1 base, there was a span of 16 bases. The CDR3 region is CASSPGGGAGTDTQYF. The CDR3 bases are TGCGCCAGCAGCCCTGGTGGCGGGGCGGGCACAGATACGCAGTATTTT.

This clonotype occurred a few times. The J gene is TRBJ1-4, the V gene TRBV7-9; D gene ambiguous. The CDR3 covers 14 residues. The germline V gene encodes CDR1 SEHNR and CDR2 FQNEAQ (reference sequence). V was trimmed by 3 bases and J by 2 bases, leaving 7 bases between them. The CDR3 here is CASSFRLTNEKLFF. DNA of the CDR3: TGTGCCAGCAGCTTTCGGTTGACTAATGAAAAACTGTTTTTT.

This clonotype was picked up many times. The chain recombines TRBV28 with TRBJ2-3; 8 nucleotides line up with TRBD2. The CDR3 extends over 15 amino acids. Per germline, CDR1 MDHEN and CDR2 SYDVKM. J lost 0 bases, V lost 6 bases, and 5 bases had no gene match. As DNA, the CDR3 is TGTGCCAGCAGCCGACCTAGCGGGAGCACAGATACGCAGTATTTT. It encodes CASSRPSGSTDTQYF.

This clonotype was found many times. This rearrangement joins TRBV25-1 to TRBJ1-4; TRBD1 might be the D (5 bases). The CDR3 is 14 residues long. Trimming pared 2 bases from V and 11 bases from J, leaving 15 bases between. The germline gives CDR1 MGHDK, CDR2 SYGVNS. CDR3 loop: CASSEPGPGGKLFF. The CDR3 coding sequence is TGTGCCAGCAGTGAACCGGGACCCGGAGGGAAACTGTTTTTT.

This clonotype was picked up many times. The chain has TRBV29-1 and TRBJ2-7; D unresolved. Germline assignment: CDR1 SQVTM and CDR2 ANQGSEA. The CDR3 consists of 11 residues. V was cut by 4 bases and J by 4 bases, with 8 bases left in between. The CDR3 protein is CSVGVGYEQYF. The DNA of the CDR3 is TGCAGCGTTGGGGTTGGGTACGAGCAGTACTTC.

The chain joins TRBV27 to TRBJ2-7; tentatively, D is TRBD2 (6 bases). V lost 2 bases and J lost 7, with 12 bases in between. CDR3 length: 13 amino acids. The V gene's germline CDR1 is MNHEY and CDR2 SMNVEV (reference sequence). The CDR3 nucleotides read TGTGCCAGCAGTTTAGGGGGGTCTTGGGAGCAGTACTTC. It specifies CASSLGGSWEQYF.

On this clonotype: A read error is possible here, since a much larger clone lies one base away. This CDR3 is CAIREGGGYEQFF. For the CDR3, the DNA is TGTGCCATCAGGGAAGGAGGTGGCTACGAGCAGTTCTTC. The chain has TRBV10-3 and TRBJ2-7; D possibly corresponds to TRBD2 (5 bases). The tail of the sequence fits TRBJ2-1 better, so the J call may be wrong. In germline, CDR1 is ENHRY, CDR2 SYGVKD. This CDR3 comprises 13 residues.

This clonotype was recorded many times. V is TRBV27 and J is TRBJ2-1; TRBD1 agrees at 7 bases. The CDR3 consists of 14 residues. With 5 bases clipped from V and 5 bases from J, the junction kept 6 bases outside the gene matches. Germline V lookup: CDR1 MNHEY, CDR2 SMNVEV (reference sequence). As DNA, the CDR3 is TGTGCCAGCAGTGAACAGGGGATCAACAATGAGCAGTTCTTC. Amino acids: CASSEQGINNEQFF.

This clonotype was counted ten times or more. This sequence joins TRBV10-3 and TRBJ1-5; D is ambiguous. V was cut by 6 bases and J by 0 bases, with 6 bases left in between. The germline CDR1 and CDR2 sequences are ENHRY and SYGVKD. The CDR3 consists of 13 residues. The CDR3 reads CAISLYSNQPQHF. The DNA for the CDR3 is TGTGCCATCAGCCTATATAGCAATCAGCCCCAGCATTTT.

This clonotype showed up many times. The chain joins TRBV20-1 to TRBJ1-1, with 7 bases fitting TRBD1. Germline CDR1 DFQATT, CDR2 SNEGSKA (reference sequence). CDR3 size: 14 residues. The junction had 6 bases not matched to a gene; V was cut back by 1 base and J by 4 bases. CDR3 sequence (DNA): TGCAGTGCTAGAGGAGGGGGCGGAAGCACTGAAGCTTTCTTT. Its protein is CSARGGGGSTEAFF.